This T cell receptor beta chain was documented in a study of shared clonotypes between healthy human individuals. Study-wide results and limits: An effect of sequencing depth on clonotype sharing among donors was expected. Clonotypes not shared had lower generation probabilities than those common to all four donors.

With respect to this clone: What it binds is unknown. Other DNA variants within this sample encode the same CDR3.

Profiled with immunoSEQ multiplex PCR; TCRdb holds only in-frame clones, not every one. This repertoire shows 2,500,000 or so clones, around nine tenths found once; its top ten account for more than 0.12%. V lost 0 bases and J lost 5, with 10 bases in between. Per the germline V gene, CDR1 is SGDLS and CDR2 is YYNGEE. This CDR3 is 14 amino acids long. This clonotype was obtained from a young man in good health. Specimen: naive CD4+ T cells sorted from blood. The subset: CD45RA+ positively selected. The V gene is TRBV9, the J gene TRBJ2-3, with D perhaps being TRBD1 or TRBD2 (6 bases each). The CDR3: CASSVEGGRDTQYF. CDR3 sequence (DNA): TGTGCCAGCAGCGTAGAGGGGGGTCGAGATACGCAGTATTTT. The entire variable domain, with the rest obtained from reference TRBV9 and TRBJ2-3, is as follows: DSGVTQTPKHLITATGQRVTLRCSPRSGDLSVYWYQQSLDQGLQFLIQYYNGEERAKGNILERFSAQQFPDLHSELNLSSLELGDSALYFCASSVEGGRDTQYFGPGTRLTVL.